This TCR beta chain was observed in a study of T-cell reconstitution after alpha-beta-depleted transplantation in children. TCRbeta library preparation incorporated unique molecular identifiers. One entry per CDR3 protein results from TCRdb running MiXCR on the PCR reads. The sample has hundreds of thousands of distinct CDR3 sequences, roughly a quarter seen once. As concerns this clonotype: Its antigen is not identified.

V shed 4 bases and J 0 bases; nucleotides not matched to a gene: 18. The V gene's germline CDR1 is MGHRA and CDR2 YSYEKL. CDR3 size: 20 residues. The study's findings and limits: Surviving recipient T cells and thymic progenitors underlay high day-60 TCRbeta diversity in some patients. A year had passed since transplant, and T-cell counts and diversity by then came mostly from newly produced T cells. Reported findings indicate that, about two months after transplant, alpha-beta T cells came from several hundred expanded clones, which were derived from non-depleted graft cells.

V gene TRBV4-1 combines with J gene TRBJ2-1; 7 bases fit TRBD1. The sample was PBMCs, mostly from graft donor cells, taken 360 days after TCRalphabeta/CD19-depleted stem cell transplant. This receptor was identified in a female patient between 2 and 10 years old who had a stem cell transplant for congenital amegakaryocytic thrombocytopenia, so the T cells may come from the graft donor. This CDR3 is CASSREGQSLRVSSYNEQFF. The CDR3 DNA sequence: TGCGCCAGCAGCCGAGAGGGACAGTCCCTCCGTGTCAGCTCCTACAATGAGCAGTTCTTC.